Listed below are T cell receptor beta chains from one sample, sequenced in a study of blood T cell repertoires in COVID-19. TCRdb's copy holds only in-frame clones and misses some; the assay was immunoSEQ multiplex PCR. In the table there are approximately 110,000 clones, roughly 79% of which are singletons. Sequenced material: peripheral blood. Receptor source: a man aged 80 or over with acute or convalescent COVID-19. Both conserved end residues are part of each CDR3. The order of the fields is V gene, clone size, D gene, J gene, CDR3 DNA, CDR3 protein. D genes are given only for firm matches. Size values are once, few and many counts, or a class for expanded clones, and some rows have none.

v_gene: TRBV29-1; abundance: NA; d_gene: NA; j_gene: TRBJ1-2; CDR3nt: TGCAGCGTTGAGATGTCGACAGTCAGTAGCTACACCTTC; CDR3aa: CSVEMSTVSSYTF
v_gene: TRBV27; abundance: NA; d_gene: NA; j_gene: TRBJ1-1; CDR3nt: TGTGCCAGCAGCATGGCCATGAACACTGAAGCTTTCTTT; CDR3aa: CASSMAMNTEAFF
v_gene: TRBV6-5; abundance: NA; d_gene: NA; j_gene: TRBJ2-1; CDR3nt: TGTGCCAGCAGCCCGGGGGACTCCTACAATGAGCAGTTCTTC; CDR3aa: CASSPGDSYNEQFF
v_gene: TRBV18; abundance: NA; d_gene: TRBD2; j_gene: TRBJ2-1; CDR3nt: TGTGCCAGCTCACCTGGACTAGCGGGAGGGTTTGTGAGCAATGAGCAGTTCTTC; CDR3aa: CASSPGLAGGFVSNEQFF
v_gene: TRBV28; abundance: NA; d_gene: NA; j_gene: TRBJ1-4; CDR3nt: TGTGCCAGCACCGCTCGTCGGGGACATAATGAAAAACTGTTTTTT; CDR3aa: CASTARRGHNEKLFF
v_gene: TRBV2; abundance: NA; d_gene: TRBD1; j_gene: TRBJ1-1; CDR3nt: TGTGCCAGCTCCGGGACAGCACGGAACACTGAAGCTTTCTTT; CDR3aa: CASSGTARNTEAFF
v_gene: TRBV25-1; abundance: NA; d_gene: NA; j_gene: TRBJ1-3; CDR3nt: TGTGCCAGCAGGACCCCAGGGGAGAGAAACACCATATATTTT; CDR3aa: CASRTPGERNTIYF
v_gene: TRBV28; abundance: NA; d_gene: NA; j_gene: TRBJ2-7; CDR3nt: TGTGCCAGCAGTACGGGGGGGGACAGACCATCCTACGAGCAGTACTTC; CDR3aa: CASSTGGDRPSYEQYF
v_gene: TRBV24-1; abundance: once; d_gene: TRBD1; j_gene: TRBJ2-5; CDR3nt: TGTGCCACCAGTGAGGGTGGGGGGACAGGCCAAGAGACCCAGTACTTC; CDR3aa: CATSEGGGTGQETQYF
v_gene: TRBV19; abundance: once; d_gene: NA; j_gene: TRBJ1-2; CDR3nt: TGTGCCAGTAGAACAGGGTTGGGCTACACCTTC; CDR3aa: CASRTGLGYTF
v_gene: TRBV2; abundance: NA; d_gene: TRBD2; j_gene: TRBJ2-1; CDR3nt: TGTGCCAGCAGTGAACTAGCGGGAGTCAATGAGCAGTTCTTC; CDR3aa: CASSELAGVNEQFF
v_gene: TRBV5-1; abundance: NA; d_gene: TRBD1; j_gene: TRBJ2-7; CDR3nt: TGCGCCAGCAGCCCCGGGACAGGGGGCTTCCCCTACGAGCAGTACTTC; CDR3aa: CASSPGTGGFPYEQYF
v_gene: TRBV19; abundance: once; d_gene: TRBD1; j_gene: TRBJ1-1; CDR3nt: TGTGCCAGTAGTACCGGGGACCAGGGGGGCACTGAAGCTTTCTTT; CDR3aa: CASSTGDQGGTEAFF
v_gene: TRBV30; abundance: NA; d_gene: NA; j_gene: TRBJ1-1; CDR3nt: TGTGCCTGGGGGGAACAGGGCTACACTGAAGCTTTCTTT; CDR3aa: CAWGEQGYTEAFF
v_gene: TRBV5-1; abundance: NA; d_gene: NA; j_gene: TRBJ2-2; CDR3nt: TGCGCCAGCAGCTTGGGGAGAACCGGGGAGCTGTTTTTT; CDR3aa: CASSLGRTGELFF
v_gene: TRBV16; abundance: NA; d_gene: NA; j_gene: TRBJ1-4; CDR3nt: TGTGCCAGCAGCCGGCGTTTAGGGACTGTCCTAGGGGAAAAACTGTTTTTT; CDR3aa: CASSRRLGTVLGEKLFF
v_gene: TRBV6-5; abundance: NA; d_gene: TRBD1; j_gene: TRBJ1-3; CDR3nt: TGTGCCAGCAGTTACTCGGGGACAGTCTCTGGAAACACCATATATTTT; CDR3aa: CASSYSGTVSGNTIYF
v_gene: TRBV6-2/TRBV6-3; abundance: once; d_gene: TRBD2; j_gene: TRBJ2-1; CDR3nt: TGTGCCAGCAGCCAGCGGGAGGGCAGCTCCTACAATGAGCAGTTCTTC; CDR3aa: CASSQREGSSYNEQFF
v_gene: TRBV29-1; abundance: NA; d_gene: TRBD2; j_gene: TRBJ2-3; CDR3nt: TGCAGCATCTCCGAGGGACTAGCGGGAGTTATCGCAGATACGCAGTATTTT; CDR3aa: CSISEGLAGVIADTQYF
v_gene: TRBV18; abundance: NA; d_gene: TRBD1; j_gene: TRBJ2-3; CDR3nt: TGTGCCAGCTCACTTCCGGGACAGACCACAGATACGCAGTATTTT; CDR3aa: CASSLPGQTTDTQYF
v_gene: TRBV6-5; abundance: NA; d_gene: NA; j_gene: TRBJ1-3; CDR3nt: TGTGCCAGCAGTTCCCCCAGTGACTCTGGAAACACCATATATTTT; CDR3aa: CASSSPSDSGNTIYF
v_gene: TRBV11-2; abundance: NA; d_gene: NA; j_gene: TRBJ2-5; CDR3nt: TGTGCCAGCAGCCGGGGGAACGAGGAGACCCAGTACTTC; CDR3aa: CASSRGNEETQYF
v_gene: TRBV5-8; abundance: NA; d_gene: NA; j_gene: TRBJ1-1; CDR3nt: TGTGCCAGCAGCTTGGCCGTGTTTAATGAAGCTTTCTTT; CDR3aa: CASSLAVFNEAFF
v_gene: TRBV5-8; abundance: NA; d_gene: NA; j_gene: TRBJ2-5; CDR3nt: TGTGCCAGCAGCTTGGCCGGGGTAGCCGGAGGAGAGACCCAGTACTTC; CDR3aa: CASSLAGVAGGETQYF
v_gene: TRBV7-2; abundance: NA; d_gene: NA; j_gene: TRBJ1-1; CDR3nt: TGTGCCAGCAGCTTAGACCGATGGGGGGAGTCTGAAGCTTTCTTT; CDR3aa: CASSLDRWGESEAFF
v_gene: TRBV6-5; abundance: NA; d_gene: TRBD1; j_gene: TRBJ2-5; CDR3nt: TGTGCCAGCAGTTACTGGACAGGGCGCCAAGAGACCCAGTACTTC; CDR3aa: CASSYWTGRQETQYF
v_gene: TRBV27; abundance: once; d_gene: TRBD2; j_gene: TRBJ2-3; CDR3nt: TGTGCCAGCAGTCAGGCGGGGGGTAGCACAGATACGCAGTATTTT; CDR3aa: CASSQAGGSTDTQYF